This passage covers 22 T cell receptor beta chains from one sample sequenced in a study of T cell responses to AZD1222 COVID-19 vaccine. Libraries were prepared by immunoSEQ multiplex PCR; TCRdb keeps only in-frame clonotypes and omits some of them. Found here are 130,000 or so clones, about 91% of them singletons; the top ten hold under 2%. Sequenced here: peripheral blood, sampled 28 days after the second AZD1222 dose. These receptors all stem from an adult who received the AZD1222 COVID-19 vaccine.

The chain employs TRBV30 and TRBJ1-1; no definite D call. In germline, CDR1 is GTSNPN, CDR2 SVGIG (reference sequence). Trimming cost V 0 bases and J 1 base, with 9 bases left between them. The CDR3 spans 14 residues. DNA for the CDR3: TGTGCCTGGAGTGTATGGGAGACGAACACTGAAGCTTTCTTT. Amino acids: CAWSVWETNTEAFF.

This chain links TRBV7-9 with TRBJ2-1, with 8 bases lining up with TRBD2. CDR1 SEHNR and CDR2 FQNEAQ come from the germline V gene (reference sequence). The CDR3 length is 13 residues. With 6 bases clipped from V and 10 bases from J, the junction kept 8 bases outside the gene matches. In DNA form, the CDR3 reads TGTGCCAGCAGAAACAGCGGGAGACGGGAGCAGTTCTTC. Its protein product is CASRNSGRREQFF.

The rearrangement links TRBV19 to TRBJ2-3, with 12 bases matching TRBD1. CDR3 size: 16 residues. With 5 bases clipped from V and 4 bases from J, the junction kept 7 bases outside the gene matches. Germline CDR1 LNHDA, CDR2 SQIVND (reference sequence). The CDR3 is CASSGTGTGGPDTQYF. In nucleotides, the CDR3 is TGTGCCAGTAGTGGGACCGGGACAGGGGGCCCAGATACGCAGTATTTT.

The chain uses TRBV5-1 and TRBJ2-3, with D uncertain. Between the trimmed V and J ends, which lost 2 bases and 2 bases, there was a span of 9 bases. The CDR3 totals 14 residues. CDR1 SGHRS and CDR2 YFSETQ come from the germline V gene. For the CDR3, the DNA is TGCGCCAGCAGCTTTTACGCCTACACAGATACGCAGTATTTT. Residues: CASSFYAYTDTQYF.

V is TRBV5-4 and J is TRBJ2-3, with 11 bases identical to TRBD1. Germline assignment: CDR1 SGHNT and CDR2 YYREEE (reference sequence). After removal of 4 bases from V and 2 bases from J, the junction contained 6 bases not matched to a gene. CDR3 length: 16 residues. The CDR3 DNA reads TGTGCCAGCAGCCTTCGGACAGGGGGCTCCACAGATACGCAGTATTTT. This encodes CASSLRTGGSTDTQYF.

A few counts support this clone. J is TRBJ1-2 and V is TRBV3-1 (or the pseudogene TRBV3-2), with 7 bases identical to TRBD1. Trimming at V came to 6 bases and at J to 3 bases, leaving 10 bases not matched to a gene. Looked up from germline, CDR1 is LGHDT and CDR2 is YNNKEL (reference sequence). This CDR3 spans 15 amino acids. The CDR3, as DNA: TGTGCCAGCAGACCTTCGACAGGGAACTACTATGGCTACACCTTC. It specifies CASRPSTGNYYGYTF.

The chain links TRBV30 to TRBJ1-1; no clear D gene. The CDR3 runs 15 residues. Trimming removed 0 bases at V and 11 bases at J, with 22 bases between. The V gene's germline CDR1 is GTSNPN and CDR2 SVGIG (reference sequence). CDR3 protein: CAWSVRLSSSGRAFF. CDR3 coding DNA: TGTGCCTGGAGTGTTCGGCTTAGTAGCTCCGGAAGGGCTTTCTTT.

The rearrangement links TRBV12-3 or TRBV12-4 to TRBJ1-1; no clear D. Trimming removed 3 bases at V and 4 bases at J, with 9 bases between. CDR3 length equals 13 residues. Here the CDR3 reads CASSFGSGTEAFF. As DNA, the CDR3 is TGTGCCAGCAGTTTCGGCAGCGGCACTGAAGCTTTCTTT.

V usage is TRBV11-2 and J usage is TRBJ1-3; D remains unclear. This CDR3 has 16 residues. Germline V lookup: CDR1 SGHAT, CDR2 FQNNGV. Trimming shortened V by 0 bases and J by 1 base, and 10 bases separated the two germline ends. DNA of the CDR3: TGTGCCAGCAGCTTAGATCTAAGGACTTCTGGAAACACCATATATTTT. This encodes CASSLDLRTSGNTIYF.

The J gene is TRBJ1-2, the V gene TRBV12-2; the DNA was not compared with TRBD1, the D call given in the table. TRBV12-2 corresponds to a pseudogene. The CDR3 has 15 residues. The CDR3 reads CASRLTNRRNYGYTF. In nucleotides, the CDR3 is TGTGCAAGTCGCTTGACCAACAGGCGAAACTATGGCTACACCTTC.

This clone was seen only once. The rearrangement joins TRBV7-2 to TRBJ2-5, with D possibly TRBD2 on 5 matching bases. V was shortened by 3 bases and J by 4 bases, with 12 bases between the two germline ends. Germline V gene data show CDR1 as SGHTA and CDR2 as FQGNSA. The CDR3 is 14 residues long. The CDR3 nucleotides are TGTGCCAGCAGCTTGGGAGATAGGAGAGAGACCCAGTACTTC. This encodes CASSLGDRRETQYF.

The J gene is TRBJ1-5, the V gene TRBV30; TRBD1 is a possible D gene (6 bases). The germline V gene has CDR1 GTSNPN and CDR2 SVGIG (reference sequence). V lost 5 bases to trimming and J lost 4 bases, with 12 bases between them. This CDR3 has 13 amino acids. CDR3: CAWSRGRNQPQHF. In DNA, the CDR3 is TGTGCCTGGTCTAGGGGGAGGAATCAGCCCCAGCATTTT.

The genes are TRBV18 and TRBJ1-3; maybe TRBD1 (6 bases). This CDR3 has 15 residues. The V and J ends lost 6 bases and 0 bases respectively, with 12 bases between them. Germline values: CDR1 KGHSH, CDR2 LQKENI. In DNA form, the CDR3 reads TGTGCCAGCTCCGAAATAGGGGGCTCTGGAAACACCATATATTTT. Its protein product is CASSEIGGSGNTIYF.

V is TRBV10-2 and J is TRBJ1-6, with no clear D. The CDR3 spans 16 residues. The V end lost 6 bases, the J end lost 0 bases, and 12 bases lay between the germline ends. From germline, CDR1 is WSHSY and CDR2 SAAADI. Here the CDR3 reads CASRMTHSSYNSPLHF. In nucleotides, the CDR3 is TGCGCCAGCAGGATGACACACAGCTCCTATAATTCACCCCTCCACTTT.

The V and J genes are TRBV3-1 (or the pseudogene TRBV3-2) and TRBJ2-7, with D perhaps assigned TRBD1 or TRBD2 (5 bases each). Germline V lookup: CDR1 LGHDT, CDR2 YNNKEL (reference sequence). The CDR3 sequence is 15 residues long. Trimming shortened V by 1 base and J by 7 bases, and 17 bases separated the two germline ends. Here the CDR3 reads CASSQAGTVGMEQYF. The DNA of the CDR3 is TGTGCCAGCAGCCAAGCTGGGACCGTAGGAATGGAGCAGTACTTC.

The chain uses TRBV5-6 and TRBJ2-7, with D unresolved. From germline, CDR1 is SGHDT and CDR2 YYEEEE. Trimming removed 4 bases from V and 2 bases from J, with 16 bases in between. The CDR3 runs 15 residues. This chain's CDR3 is CASSPHDTYPYEQYV. In DNA form, the CDR3 reads TGTGCCAGCAGCCCACATGATACCTACCCCTACGAGCAGTACGTC.

V is TRBV24-1 and J is TRBJ1-5; D perhaps matches TRBD1 (6 bases). The CDR3 totals 16 residues. Trimming took 4 bases from V and 0 from J, leaving 12 bases between them. Per germline, CDR1 KGHDR and CDR2 SFDVKD. The CDR3 is CATSEPQGYSNQPQHF. In nucleotides, the CDR3 is TGTGCCACCAGTGAACCTCAGGGGTATAGCAATCAGCCCCAGCATTTT.

The chain is built from TRBV27 and TRBJ2-7; tentatively, D is TRBD2 (5 bases). The CDR3 extends over 11 amino acids. CDR1 and CDR2 (germline): MNHEY, SMNVEV (reference sequence). The V gene lost 11 bases and the J gene lost 3 bases, with 11 bases spanning the gap. Here the CDR3 reads CARPEDYEQYV. The CDR3 DNA is TGTGCCCGCCCGGAGGACTACGAGCAGTACGTC.

The V call is TRBV6-5, the J call TRBJ1-2; 7 nucleotides agree with TRBD1. In germline, CDR1 is MNHEY, CDR2 SVGAGI. J gave up 7 bases and V 5 bases, and 4 bases lay outside the gene matches. There are 12 residues in the CDR3. CDR3 nucleotides: TGTGCCAGCAGTAGACAGGGTATTGGCTACACCTTC. This translates into CASSRQGIGYTF.

The chain joins TRBV9 to TRBJ2-2, with D hard to call. Germline assignment: CDR1 SGDLS and CDR2 YYNGEE. V lost 3 bases and J lost 5, with 11 bases in between. The CDR3 contains 14 residues. CDR3: CASSASSATGELFF. CDR3 nucleotide sequence: TGTGCCAGCAGCGCCTCGTCAGCGACCGGGGAGCTGTTTTTT.

The V gene is TRBV19, the J gene TRBJ1-2, with a possible D match to TRBD1 (6 bases). V shed 6 bases and J shed 8 bases, with 19 bases lying between them. Germline V lookup: CDR1 LNHDA, CDR2 SQIVND (reference sequence). This CDR3 region has 14 residues. CDR3 protein: CASSEQGALLGYTF. Written as DNA, the CDR3 is TGTGCCAGTAGCGAACAGGGTGCGCTTTTGGGCTACACCTTC.

The chain recombines TRBV6-2 or TRBV6-3 with TRBJ2-5, with TRBD2 identical over 11 bases. J was trimmed by 1 base and V by 2 bases; bases with no gene match: 6. Per germline, CDR1 MNHEY and CDR2 SVGEGT. This CDR3 has 17 residues. The CDR3 here is CASSYQTSGILQETQYF. As DNA, the CDR3 is TGTGCCAGCAGTTACCAGACTAGCGGGATTCTCCAAGAGACCCAGTACTTC.